Listed below are T cell receptor beta chains from one sample, sequenced in a study of shared T cell receptors in the human thymus. Sequencing was performed with immunoSEQ multiplex PCR; in TCRdb, only in-frame clones are kept and a portion is missing. The sample lists 500,000 to 750,000 clones; 88% were seen once. The sample was also reused in another study, on human thymus T cells.

The specimen sequenced was thymocytes. Receptors originate from a boy in the first two years of life with a congenital heart defect. CDR3s include the opening cysteine and the closing phenylalanine or tryptophan. Fields, in order: J gene, clone size, V gene, D gene, CDR3 protein, CDR3 DNA. A D gene is named only where the DNA matches it firmly. Rows may omit the clone size; those that give it use once, few, many or a size class.

j_call: TRBJ2-2
clone_size: .
v_call: TRBV4-3
d_call: TRBD2
cdr3_aa: CASSQDEAGGDTGELFF
cdr3_nt: TGCGCCAGCAGCCAAGATGAAGCGGGAGGAGACACCGGGGAGCTGTTTTTT

j_call: TRBJ2-3
clone_size: .
v_call: TRBV25-1
d_call: .
cdr3_aa: CASSELALRTDTQYF
cdr3_nt: TGTGCCAGCAGTGAATTAGCACTCCGCACAGATACGCAGTATTTT

j_call: TRBJ2-7
clone_size: .
v_call: TRBV4-2
d_call: .
cdr3_aa: CASSQKADSQSRDEQYF
cdr3_nt: TGTGCCAGCAGCCAAAAAGCGGACTCCCAGTCGCGCGACGAGCAGTACTTC

j_call: TRBJ1-2
clone_size: once
v_call: TRBV9
d_call: .
cdr3_aa: CASSVALQGYGGYTF
cdr3_nt: TGTGCCAGCAGCGTAGCCCTACAGGGTTATGGTGGCTACACCTTC

j_call: TRBJ2-1
clone_size: .
v_call: TRBV27
d_call: TRBD2
cdr3_aa: CASSSETSPRPYNEQFF
cdr3_nt: TGTGCCAGCAGTTCCGAGACTAGCCCAAGGCCCTACAATGAGCAGTTCTTC

j_call: TRBJ2-5
clone_size: .
v_call: TRBV14
d_call: .
cdr3_aa: CASSSGTRGGTQYF
cdr3_nt: TGTGCCAGCAGTTCCGGGACACGCGGGGGGACCCAGTACTTC

j_call: TRBJ2-7
clone_size: .
v_call: TRBV2
d_call: .
cdr3_aa: CASSEGHPYHWSGTSYEQYF
cdr3_nt: TGTGCCAGCAGTGAGGGGCACCCCTACCACTGGAGCGGGACATCCTACGAGCAGTACTTC

j_call: TRBJ2-3
clone_size: .
v_call: TRBV11-2
d_call: TRBD1
cdr3_aa: CASSQGTVGVSSTDTQYF
cdr3_nt: TGTGCCAGCAGCCAGGGGACAGTGGGGGTTTCTAGCACAGATACGCAGTATTTT

j_call: TRBJ1-3
clone_size: .
v_call: TRBV19
d_call: TRBD1
cdr3_aa: CATRTGCSSGNTIYF
cdr3_nt: TGTGCCACCCGGACAGGCTGCAGCTCTGGAAACACCATATATTTT

j_call: TRBJ2-7
clone_size: .
v_call: TRBV27
d_call: .
cdr3_aa: CASSFTYEQYF
cdr3_nt: TGTGCCAGCAGTTTCACCTACGAGCAGTACTTC

j_call: TRBJ2-1
clone_size: .
v_call: TRBV7-6
d_call: .
cdr3_aa: CASSPQYNEQFF
cdr3_nt: TGTGCCAGCAGCCCCCAGTACAATGAGCAGTTCTTC

j_call: TRBJ1-4
clone_size: few
v_call: TRBV28
d_call: .
cdr3_aa: CASSFRTALNEKLFF
cdr3_nt: TGTGCCAGCAGTTTTCGGACAGCCCTAAATGAAAAACTGTTTTTT

j_call: TRBJ2-3
clone_size: .
v_call: TRBV4-3
d_call: TRBD2
cdr3_aa: CASSPTAGGPSTDTQYF
cdr3_nt: TGCGCCAGCAGCCCCACAGCGGGAGGGCCTTCCACAGATACGCAGTATTTT

j_call: TRBJ2-5
clone_size: .
v_call: TRBV28
d_call: .
cdr3_aa: CASSVRGARETQYF
cdr3_nt: TGTGCCAGCTCCGTTCGGGGGGCGAGGGAGACCCAGTACTTC

j_call: TRBJ2-3
clone_size: .
v_call: TRBV6-4
d_call: .
cdr3_aa: CASSDSYTDTQYF
cdr3_nt: TGTGCCAGCAGTGACAGCTACACAGATACGCAGTATTTT

j_call: TRBJ2-7
clone_size: .
v_call: TRBV10-3
d_call: TRBD1
cdr3_aa: CATHRDRGPPWGEQYF
cdr3_nt: TGTGCCACCCACCGGGACAGGGGGCCCCCCTGGGGCGAGCAGTACTTC

j_call: TRBJ2-7
clone_size: .
v_call: TRBV19
d_call: TRBD1
cdr3_aa: CASSPRQGVSSYEQYF
cdr3_nt: TGTGCCAGTAGTCCCCGCCAGGGGGTGAGCTCCTACGAGCAGTACTTC

j_call: TRBJ2-6
clone_size: .
v_call: TRBV5-4
d_call: TRBD1
cdr3_aa: CASSFRGVRGRSGANVLTF
cdr3_nt: TGTGCCAGCAGCTTTCGCGGGGTCAGGGGGCGGTCTGGGGCCAACGTCCTGACTTTC

j_call: TRBJ2-5
clone_size: .
v_call: TRBV29-1
d_call: .
cdr3_aa: CSGGTEETQYF
cdr3_nt: TGCAGCGGCGGGACCGAAGAGACCCAGTACTTC

j_call: TRBJ1-3
clone_size: once
v_call: TRBV25-1
d_call: .
cdr3_aa: CASRTGIEGPGNTIYF
cdr3_nt: TGTGCCAGCAGGACGGGCATCGAGGGCCCTGGAAACACCATATATTTT

j_call: TRBJ2-5
clone_size: .
v_call: TRBV28
d_call: .
cdr3_aa: CASKYLRTDQETQYF
cdr3_nt: TGTGCCAGCAAGTATCTCAGGACAGACCAAGAGACCCAGTACTTC

j_call: TRBJ1-3
clone_size: .
v_call: TRBV19
d_call: TRBD1
cdr3_aa: CASRGDRGSSGNTIYF
cdr3_nt: TGTGCCAGTAGGGGGGACAGGGGTTCTTCTGGAAACACCATATATTTT

j_call: TRBJ2-3
clone_size: .
v_call: TRBV28
d_call: .
cdr3_aa: CASSSERVPSTDTQYF
cdr3_nt: TGTGCCAGCAGTTCTGAGCGGGTTCCCAGCACAGATACGCAGTATTTT

j_call: TRBJ2-2
clone_size: .
v_call: TRBV11-1
d_call: .
cdr3_aa: CASSRRCGELFF
cdr3_nt: TGTGCCAGCAGCCGGAGGTGCGGGGAGCTGTTTTTT

j_call: TRBJ2-7
clone_size: once
v_call: TRBV19
d_call: .
cdr3_aa: CASSIGPFSGFYEQYF
cdr3_nt: TGTGCCAGTAGTATAGGCCCCTTCTCGGGATTCTACGAGCAGTACTTC

j_call: TRBJ1-4
clone_size: .
v_call: TRBV10-2
d_call: .
cdr3_aa: CASSAQPGEKLFF
cdr3_nt: TGCGCCAGCAGTGCACAGCCGGGGGAAAAACTGTTTTTT

j_call: TRBJ1-2
clone_size: .
v_call: TRBV5-1
d_call: TRBD1
cdr3_aa: CASSPEQGASGYTF
cdr3_nt: TGCGCCAGCAGCCCGGAACAGGGGGCTAGTGGCTACACCTTC

j_call: TRBJ1-2
clone_size: .
v_call: TRBV7-6
d_call: .
cdr3_aa: CASSLRAGRFYGYTF
cdr3_nt: TGTGCCAGCAGCCTTCGGGCGGGGAGGTTTTATGGCTACACCTTC

j_call: TRBJ2-5
clone_size: .
v_call: TRBV7-9
d_call: TRBD2
cdr3_aa: CASSFPPGGGQETQYF
cdr3_nt: TGTGCCAGCAGCTTCCCCCCGGGGGGAGGCCAAGAGACCCAGTACTTC

j_call: TRBJ2-7
clone_size: .
v_call: TRBV11-2
d_call: TRBD2
cdr3_aa: CASSLDFGGLAGREQYF
cdr3_nt: TGTGCCAGCAGCTTAGATTTTGGGGGACTAGCGGGTCGCGAGCAGTACTTC

j_call: TRBJ1-2
clone_size: .
v_call: TRBV27
d_call: .
cdr3_aa: CASRTFGGGPYGYTF
cdr3_nt: TGTGCCAGCAGAACCTTCGGGGGTGGACCCTATGGCTACACCTTC

j_call: TRBJ2-2
clone_size: .
v_call: TRBV4-2
d_call: .
cdr3_aa: CASSQEGLTPGELFF
cdr3_nt: TGTGCCAGCAGCCAAGAGGGACTTACCCCGGGGGAGCTGTTTTTT

j_call: TRBJ1-1
clone_size: once
v_call: TRBV9
d_call: TRBD1
cdr3_aa: CASSVWTGKNTEAFF
cdr3_nt: TGTGCCAGCAGCGTTTGGACAGGGAAAAACACTGAAGCTTTCTTT

j_call: TRBJ1-4
clone_size: .
v_call: TRBV7-2
d_call: TRBD1
cdr3_aa: CASSPTDRAEKLFF
cdr3_nt: TGTGCCAGCAGCCCTACGGACAGGGCTGAAAAACTGTTTTTT

j_call: TRBJ2-2
clone_size: .
v_call: TRBV11-2
d_call: TRBD2
cdr3_aa: CASSSTGTSGANTGELFF
cdr3_nt: TGTGCCAGCAGCTCCACCGGGACTAGCGGGGCGAACACCGGGGAGCTGTTTTTT

j_call: TRBJ2-3
clone_size: .
v_call: TRBV6-1
d_call: TRBD1
cdr3_aa: CASSEAAGARGRETDTQYF
cdr3_nt: TGTGCCAGCAGTGAAGCAGCTGGGGCCAGGGGGCGCGAGACAGATACGCAGTATTTT

j_call: TRBJ2-3
clone_size: .
v_call: TRBV6-5
d_call: .
cdr3_aa: CATPGGFTDTQYF
cdr3_nt: TGTGCCACCCCCGGGGGATTCACAGATACGCAGTATTTT

j_call: TRBJ2-2
clone_size: .
v_call: TRBV6-5
d_call: TRBD2
cdr3_aa: CASFSGSSNTGELFF
cdr3_nt: TGTGCCAGCTTTAGCGGGAGTAGCAACACCGGGGAGCTGTTTTTT

j_call: TRBJ2-1
clone_size: .
v_call: TRBV5-1
d_call: TRBD2
cdr3_aa: CASSFDSGTTFNEQFF
cdr3_nt: TGCGCCAGCAGCTTTGACTCCGGGACTACTTTCAATGAGCAGTTCTTC

j_call: TRBJ1-4
clone_size: .
v_call: TRBV9
d_call: .
cdr3_aa: CASSATPTGRGEKLFF
cdr3_nt: TGTGCCAGCAGCGCAACACCAACAGGGCGAGGGGAAAAACTGTTTTTT

j_call: TRBJ1-5
clone_size: once
v_call: TRBV7-8
d_call: .
cdr3_aa: CASSLVPVNKPQHF
cdr3_nt: TGTGCCAGCAGCTTAGTGCCCGTAAACAAGCCCCAGCATTTT

j_call: TRBJ1-1
clone_size: .
v_call: TRBV11-3
d_call: TRBD1
cdr3_aa: CASSHRGEAFF
cdr3_nt: TGTGCCAGCAGCCACAGGGGGGAGGCTTTCTTT

j_call: TRBJ2-7
clone_size: .
v_call: TRBV10-3
d_call: .
cdr3_aa: CAISCPTTGCSYEQYF
cdr3_nt: TGTGCCATCAGTTGCCCGACTACCGGCTGCTCCTACGAGCAGTACTTC

j_call: TRBJ2-7
clone_size: .
v_call: TRBV4-3
d_call: .
cdr3_aa: CASSQGAGEGYEQYF
cdr3_nt: TGCGCCAGCAGCCAAGGTGCAGGGGAGGGATACGAGCAGTACTTC

j_call: TRBJ1-5
clone_size: .
v_call: TRBV6-6
d_call: .
cdr3_aa: CVSRRRVPDQPQHF
cdr3_nt: TGTGTCAGCAGGCGTCGTGTACCCGATCAGCCCCAGCATTTT

j_call: TRBJ1-3
clone_size: .
v_call: TRBV6-1
d_call: .
cdr3_aa: CASSEAWTVSSGNTIYF
cdr3_nt: TGTGCCAGCAGTGAAGCTTGGACAGTGAGCTCTGGAAACACCATATATTTT

j_call: TRBJ1-2
clone_size: .
v_call: TRBV4-3
d_call: .
cdr3_aa: CASSRILSHGGAYGYTF
cdr3_nt: TGCGCCAGCAGCCGAATACTTTCTCACGGGGGGGCATATGGCTACACCTTC

j_call: TRBJ2-7
clone_size: few
v_call: TRBV19
d_call: .
cdr3_aa: CASSIGGVYF
cdr3_nt: TGTGCCAGTAGTATCGGGGGAGTGTACTTC

j_call: TRBJ1-3
clone_size: few
v_call: TRBV5-6
d_call: .
cdr3_aa: CASSFASGNTIYF
cdr3_nt: TGTGCCAGCAGCTTTGCGTCCGGAAACACCATATATTTT

j_call: TRBJ2-3
clone_size: .
v_call: TRBV7-9
d_call: .
cdr3_aa: CASSSLADTQYF
cdr3_nt: TGTGCCAGCAGCTCACTTGCAGATACGCAGTATTTT

j_call: TRBJ2-5
clone_size: .
v_call: TRBV5-6
d_call: TRBD2
cdr3_aa: CASSLGRLAGAEETQYF
cdr3_nt: TGTGCCAGCAGCTTGGGGAGACTAGCGGGGGCTGAAGAGACCCAGTACTTC

j_call: TRBJ2-7
clone_size: .
v_call: TRBV7-2
d_call: .
cdr3_aa: CASSPEGNGYLYEQYF
cdr3_nt: TGTGCCAGCAGCCCAGAGGGAAACGGATACCTCTACGAGCAGTACTTC

j_call: TRBJ1-1
clone_size: .
v_call: TRBV5-4
d_call: .
cdr3_aa: CASSLDDSNTEAFF
cdr3_nt: TGTGCCAGCAGCTTGGACGACTCGAACACTGAAGCTTTCTTT

j_call: TRBJ2-2
clone_size: .
v_call: TRBV6-1
d_call: TRBD1
cdr3_aa: CASSIPGTGNGELFF
cdr3_nt: TGTGCCAGCAGTATCCCCGGGACAGGGAACGGGGAGCTGTTTTTT

j_call: TRBJ2-1
clone_size: once
v_call: TRBV7-2
d_call: TRBD2
cdr3_aa: CASSFGGGPLNEQFF
cdr3_nt: TGTGCCAGCAGCTTTGGGGGAGGGCCTTTGAATGAGCAGTTCTTC